This paragraph covers one T cell receptor beta chain sequence. The antigen is not known. These data originate in a study of human T cells and chemical hapten exposure. Overall study: Yields of TCR per sample differed, chiefly owing to small differences in pooled library volume. Findings and limits, study-wide: TCRs at high frequency, those above 1 in 1000, did not change with DPC sensitization.

There are 13 residues in the CDR3. Germline V gene lookup returns CDR1 SGHVS and CDR2 FNYEAQ. V lost 0 bases and J 6 bases, leaving 6 bases between the germline ends. Individual cDNA molecules (in the library) carried attached unique molecular identifiers. Authors' analysis steps: A typical sample had around 96,000 TCRs, with about 20,000 to 750,000 overall. TCRdb itself ran the RACE reads through MiXCR, one entry per CDR3 protein. TCRdb, not the original authors, processed these V and J calls. The sample consists of about 82,000 distinct CDR3 sequences, 8.6% of them appearing once. This sample's time point: healthy volunteer bleed at 6 weeks. Unfractionated whole blood yielded total RNA.

The gene calls are TRBV7-6 and TRBJ1-5; D gene ambiguous. The receptor comes from a male donor in good health. Some clones in this sample may be carry-over from other donors' samples. Sequencing was carried out using whole blood. The chain's CDR3 is CASSLAPFQPQHF. The DNA for the CDR3 is TGTGCCAGCAGCTTAGCCCCTTTTCAGCCCCAGCATTTT.